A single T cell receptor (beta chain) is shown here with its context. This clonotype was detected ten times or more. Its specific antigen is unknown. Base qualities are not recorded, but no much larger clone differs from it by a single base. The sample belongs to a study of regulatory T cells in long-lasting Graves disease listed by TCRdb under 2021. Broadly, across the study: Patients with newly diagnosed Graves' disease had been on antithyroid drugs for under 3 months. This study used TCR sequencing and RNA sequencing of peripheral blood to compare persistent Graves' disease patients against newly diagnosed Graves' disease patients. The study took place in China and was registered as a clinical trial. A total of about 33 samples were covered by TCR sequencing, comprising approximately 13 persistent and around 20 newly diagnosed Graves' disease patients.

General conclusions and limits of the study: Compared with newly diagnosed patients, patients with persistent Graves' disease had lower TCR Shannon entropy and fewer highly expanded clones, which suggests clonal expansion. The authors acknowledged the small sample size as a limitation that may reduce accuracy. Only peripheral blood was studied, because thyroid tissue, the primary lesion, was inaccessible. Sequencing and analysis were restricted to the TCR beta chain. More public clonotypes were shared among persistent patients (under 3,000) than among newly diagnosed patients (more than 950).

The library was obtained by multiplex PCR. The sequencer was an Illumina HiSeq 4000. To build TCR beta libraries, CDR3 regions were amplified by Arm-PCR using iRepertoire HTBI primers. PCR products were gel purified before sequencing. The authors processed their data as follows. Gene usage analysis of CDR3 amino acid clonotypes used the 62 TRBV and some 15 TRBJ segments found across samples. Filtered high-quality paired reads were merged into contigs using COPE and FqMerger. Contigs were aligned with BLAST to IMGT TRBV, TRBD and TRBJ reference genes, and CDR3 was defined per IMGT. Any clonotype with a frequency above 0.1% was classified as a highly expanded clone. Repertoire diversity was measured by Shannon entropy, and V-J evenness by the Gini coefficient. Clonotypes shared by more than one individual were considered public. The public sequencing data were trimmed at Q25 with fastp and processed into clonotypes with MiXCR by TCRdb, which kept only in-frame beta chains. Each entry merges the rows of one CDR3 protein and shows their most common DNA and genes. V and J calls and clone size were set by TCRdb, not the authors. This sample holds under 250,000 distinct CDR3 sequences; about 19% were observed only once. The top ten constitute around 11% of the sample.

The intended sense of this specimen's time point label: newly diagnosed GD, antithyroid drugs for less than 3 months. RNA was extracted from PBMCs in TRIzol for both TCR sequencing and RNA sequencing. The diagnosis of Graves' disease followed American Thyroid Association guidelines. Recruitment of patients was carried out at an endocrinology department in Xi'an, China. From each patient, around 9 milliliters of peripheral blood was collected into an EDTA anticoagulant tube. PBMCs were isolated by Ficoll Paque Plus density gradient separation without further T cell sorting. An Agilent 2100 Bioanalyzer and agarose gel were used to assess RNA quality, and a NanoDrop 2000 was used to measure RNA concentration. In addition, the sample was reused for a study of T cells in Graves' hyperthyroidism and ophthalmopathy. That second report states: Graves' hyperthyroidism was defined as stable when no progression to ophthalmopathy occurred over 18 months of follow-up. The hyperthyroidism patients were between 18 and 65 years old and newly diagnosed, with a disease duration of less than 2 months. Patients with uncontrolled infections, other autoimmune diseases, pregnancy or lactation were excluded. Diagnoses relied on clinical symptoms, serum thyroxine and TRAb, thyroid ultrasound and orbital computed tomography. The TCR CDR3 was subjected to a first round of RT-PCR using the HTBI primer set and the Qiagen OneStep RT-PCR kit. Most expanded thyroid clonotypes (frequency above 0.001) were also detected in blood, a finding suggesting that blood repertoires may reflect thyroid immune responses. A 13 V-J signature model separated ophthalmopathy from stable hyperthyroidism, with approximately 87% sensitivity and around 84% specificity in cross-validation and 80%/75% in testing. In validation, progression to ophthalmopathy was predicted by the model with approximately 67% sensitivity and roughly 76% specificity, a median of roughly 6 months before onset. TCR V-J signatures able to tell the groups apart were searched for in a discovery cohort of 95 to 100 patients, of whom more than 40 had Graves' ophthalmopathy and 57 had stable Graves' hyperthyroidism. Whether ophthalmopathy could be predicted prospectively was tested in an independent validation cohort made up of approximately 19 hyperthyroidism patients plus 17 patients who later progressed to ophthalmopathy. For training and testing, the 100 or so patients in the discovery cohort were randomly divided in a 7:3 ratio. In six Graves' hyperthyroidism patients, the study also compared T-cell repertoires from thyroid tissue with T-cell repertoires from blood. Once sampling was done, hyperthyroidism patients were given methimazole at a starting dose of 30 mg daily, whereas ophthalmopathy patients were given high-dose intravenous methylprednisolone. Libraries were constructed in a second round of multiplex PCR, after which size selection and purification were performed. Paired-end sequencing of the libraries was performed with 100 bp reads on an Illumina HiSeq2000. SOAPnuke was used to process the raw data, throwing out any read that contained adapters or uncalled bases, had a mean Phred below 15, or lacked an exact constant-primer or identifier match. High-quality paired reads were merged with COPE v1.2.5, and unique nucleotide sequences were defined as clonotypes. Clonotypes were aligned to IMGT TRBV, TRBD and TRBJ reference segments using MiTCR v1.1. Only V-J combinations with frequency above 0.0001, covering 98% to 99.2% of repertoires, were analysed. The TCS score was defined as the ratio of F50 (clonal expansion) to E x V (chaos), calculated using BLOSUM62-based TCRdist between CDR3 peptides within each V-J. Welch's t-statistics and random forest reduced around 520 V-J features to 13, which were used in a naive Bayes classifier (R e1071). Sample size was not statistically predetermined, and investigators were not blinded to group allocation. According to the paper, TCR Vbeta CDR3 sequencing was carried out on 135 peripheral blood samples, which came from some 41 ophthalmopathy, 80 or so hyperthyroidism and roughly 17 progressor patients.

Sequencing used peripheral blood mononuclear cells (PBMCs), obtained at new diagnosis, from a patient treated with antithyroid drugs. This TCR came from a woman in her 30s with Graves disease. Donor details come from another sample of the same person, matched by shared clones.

CDR3 region: CAWRDSRGYTF. The nucleotide sequence is TGTGCCTGGAGGGACAGCCGGGGCTACACCTTC. The sequence links TRBV30 to TRBJ1-2; TRBD1 is a weak D gene call, 6 bases matching. The germline ends are 10 bases apart after V is trimmed by 3 bases and J by 8 bases. CDR1 GTSNPN and CDR2 SVGIG are derived from the germline V gene (reference sequence). Its CDR3 holds 11 amino acids, cysteine through phenylalanine. The CDR3 DNA has 33 bases and is translated from base 1.